The 17 T cell receptor beta chains reported below all come from one sample, sequenced in a study of blood T cell repertoires in COVID-19. TCRdb's table, derived via immunoSEQ multiplex PCR, lists solely in-frame clones and lacks some. Counted here are 270,000 or so clones, around 90% occurring once; the ten biggest clones make up approximately 2.1%. Sequencing input: peripheral blood. The receptors come from an older woman with COVID-19, enrolled during active disease.

This clone was found once. The chain links TRBV11-2 to TRBJ2-7; D ambiguous. Per germline, CDR1 SGHAT and CDR2 FQNNGV. The CDR3 totals 12 residues. V lost 1 base and J 4 bases, leaving 5 bases between the germline ends. CDR3 protein: CASSLAQYEQYF. The CDR3 DNA reads TGTGCCAGCAGCTTAGCCCAGTACGAGCAGTACTTC.

This sequence joins TRBV7-8 and TRBJ1-1; 11 bases match TRBD1. Germline lookup yields CDR1 SGHVS and CDR2 FQNEAQ. Germline trimming cut 5 bases from V and 5 bases from J; bases unmatched to any gene: 7. The CDR3 is 15 residues long. CDR3 region: CASSGEGTGGTEAFF. The CDR3 bases are TGTGCCAGCAGCGGAGAGGGGACAGGGGGAACTGAAGCTTTCTTT.

The V and J genes are TRBV19 and TRBJ1-1; TRBD1 aligns across 8 bases. The CDR3 loop spans 13 amino acids. Per the germline V gene, CDR1 is LNHDA and CDR2 is SQIVND (reference sequence). V lost 5 bases, J lost 2 bases, and 1 base stayed unmatched. For the CDR3, the DNA is TGTGCCAGTAGTGACAGGGGAAACACTGAAGCTTTCTTT. Protein sequence: CASSDRGNTEAFF.

V and J are TRBV4-3 and TRBJ2-3; TRBD1 might be the D (5 bases). The germline V gene encodes CDR1 LGHNA and CDR2 YSLEER. Trimming cost V 0 bases and J 4 bases, with 11 bases left between them. The CDR3 loop spans 15 amino acids. CDR3 coding DNA: TGCGCCAGCAGCCAAGATTCAGGGTCCCCAGATACGCAGTATTTT. As protein: CASSQDSGSPDTQYF.

The chain couples TRBV19 to TRBJ1-6, with D perhaps matching TRBD1 (6 bases). This CDR3 has 14 residues. The V end was cut by 3 bases, the J end by 9 bases, with 12 bases between. Germline CDR1 LNHDA, CDR2 SQIVND (reference sequence). CDR3 DNA: TGTGCCAGTAGTATCGCCGGGGGGCCTTCACCCCTCCACTTT. Its translation is CASSIAGGPSPLHF.

The J gene is TRBJ2-5, the V gene TRBV4-1; D might be TRBD2 (5 bases). The germline gives CDR1 MGHRA, CDR2 YSYEKL. The CDR3 has 14 residues. V was shortened by 6 bases and J by 5 bases, with 16 bases between the two germline ends. CDR3 sequence: CASSQPFEGETQYF. The DNA of the CDR3 is TGCGCCAGCAGTCAACCATTCGAGGGTGAGACCCAGTACTTC.

This clone has a single count. The chain's CDR3 is CASSRTGTSNNEQFF. In DNA, the CDR3 is TGTGCCAGCAGCCGGACCGGGACTTCCAACAATGAGCAGTTCTTC. The chain joins TRBV11-2 to TRBJ2-1; possibly TRBD2 for D (6 bases). There are 15 residues in the CDR3. Trimming pared 5 bases from V and 5 bases from J, leaving 16 bases between. CDR1 SGHAT and CDR2 FQNNGV come from the germline V gene. The whole variable domain, remainder taken from reference TRBV11-2 and TRBJ2-1, is EAGVAQSPRYKIIEKRQSVAFWCNPISGHATLYWYQQILGQGPKLLIQFQNNGVVDDSQLPKDRFSAERLKGVDSTLKIQPAKLEDSAVYLCASSRTGTSNNEQFFGPGTRLTVL.

V and J are TRBV9 and TRBJ2-7, with a weak D call TRBD1 (5 bases). The CDR3 has 13 residues. V was pared by 0 bases and J by 7 bases, with 11 bases between. Germline V CDR1 and CDR2: SGDLS, YYNGEE. The CDR3 loop is CASSVGPGWEQYF. The DNA for the CDR3 is TGTGCCAGCAGCGTAGGTCCAGGGTGGGAGCAGTACTTC.

V and J are TRBV9 and TRBJ1-2; 7 bases map to TRBD1. The CDR3 length is 13 residues. Per the germline V gene, CDR1 is SGDLS and CDR2 is YYNGEE. V dropped 3 bases and J dropped 8; count of bases not matched to a gene: 7. The DNA for the CDR3 is TGTGCCAGCAGCGCCACAGGGGTGGGGGGCTACACCTTC. This encodes CASSATGVGGYTF.

This rearrangement joins TRBV5-5 to TRBJ2-7; 11 bases agree with TRBD1. The CDR3 covers 14 residues. Germline V lookup: CDR1 SGHKS, CDR2 YYEKEE (reference sequence). J gave up 4 bases and V 3 bases, and 3 bases lay outside the gene matches. CDR3 sequence (DNA): TGTGCCAGCAGCTCTGGACAGGGGGCGTACGAGCAGTACTTC. This gives the protein CASSSGQGAYEQYF.

This CDR3 reads CASRSVGRDSRQPQHF. CDR3 bases: TGTGCCAGTAGAAGCGTAGGCAGAGACTCCAGACAGCCCCAGCATTTT. J is TRBJ1-5 and V is TRBV19; no firm D call. V was shortened by 6 bases and J by 7 bases, with 22 bases between the two germline ends. The V gene's germline CDR1 is LNHDA and CDR2 SQIVND (reference sequence). The CDR3 is 16 amino acids.

This chain uses TRBV28 with TRBJ2-2, with TRBD1 matching over 7 bases. The CDR3 is 12 amino acids. The germline V gene encodes CDR1 MDHEN and CDR2 SYDVKM. The CDR3: CASTGPTGELFF. In DNA, the CDR3 is TGTGCATCGACAGGGCCAACCGGGGAGCTGTTTTTT.

V gene TRBV3-1 (or the pseudogene TRBV3-2) combines with J gene TRBJ2-3; D gene uncertain. CDR1 LGHDT and CDR2 YNNKEL come from the germline V gene (reference sequence). Trimming left V 0 bases short and J 4 bases short, with 11 bases between. This CDR3 spans 15 amino acids. This CDR3 is CASSQEERGPDTQYF. The CDR3 bases are TGTGCCAGCAGCCAAGAGGAGAGAGGTCCAGATACGCAGTATTTT.

This CDR3 is CASSLAGPLRGNTIYF. The DNA of the CDR3 is TGCGCCAGCAGCTTGGCCGGTCCCCTACGTGGAAACACCATATATTTT. This chain connects TRBV5-1 to TRBJ1-3, with D uncertain. Per the germline V gene, CDR1 is SGHRS and CDR2 is YFSETQ. This CDR3 is built from 16 residues. V was trimmed by 0 bases and J by 3 bases, leaving 13 bases between them.

This rearrangement joins TRBV11-2 to TRBJ2-1; D unresolved. CDR1 is SGHAT and CDR2 is FQNNGV in the germline V gene. This CDR3 contains 14 residues. Trimming shortened V by 1 base and J by 1 base, and 5 bases separated the two germline ends. Written as DNA, the CDR3 is TGTGCCAGCAGCTTAGCACTTTCCTACAATGAGCAGTTCTTC. The encoded protein is CASSLALSYNEQFF.

The chain has TRBV3-1 (or the pseudogene TRBV3-2) and TRBJ1-3; D remains unclear. The CDR3 spans 15 residues. Germline V CDR1 and CDR2: LGHDT, YNNKEL (reference sequence). The V gene lost 3 bases and the J gene lost 1 base, with 10 bases spanning the gap. CDR3 DNA: TGTGCCAGCAGCCATCTCGGCGGGTCTGGAAACACCATATATTTT. Protein product: CASSHLGGSGNTIYF.

This clone was seen only once. The chain couples TRBV7-8 to TRBJ2-1; 15 nucleotides line up with TRBD2. Germline V gene lookup returns CDR1 SGHVS and CDR2 FQNEAQ. The CDR3 contains 18 residues. V was clipped by 1 base and J by 3 bases; unmatched bases: 4. The CDR3 is CASSLVGTSGGHYNEQFF. CDR3 nucleotides: TGTGCCAGCAGCTTAGTGGGGACTAGCGGGGGGCACTACAATGAGCAGTTCTTC.